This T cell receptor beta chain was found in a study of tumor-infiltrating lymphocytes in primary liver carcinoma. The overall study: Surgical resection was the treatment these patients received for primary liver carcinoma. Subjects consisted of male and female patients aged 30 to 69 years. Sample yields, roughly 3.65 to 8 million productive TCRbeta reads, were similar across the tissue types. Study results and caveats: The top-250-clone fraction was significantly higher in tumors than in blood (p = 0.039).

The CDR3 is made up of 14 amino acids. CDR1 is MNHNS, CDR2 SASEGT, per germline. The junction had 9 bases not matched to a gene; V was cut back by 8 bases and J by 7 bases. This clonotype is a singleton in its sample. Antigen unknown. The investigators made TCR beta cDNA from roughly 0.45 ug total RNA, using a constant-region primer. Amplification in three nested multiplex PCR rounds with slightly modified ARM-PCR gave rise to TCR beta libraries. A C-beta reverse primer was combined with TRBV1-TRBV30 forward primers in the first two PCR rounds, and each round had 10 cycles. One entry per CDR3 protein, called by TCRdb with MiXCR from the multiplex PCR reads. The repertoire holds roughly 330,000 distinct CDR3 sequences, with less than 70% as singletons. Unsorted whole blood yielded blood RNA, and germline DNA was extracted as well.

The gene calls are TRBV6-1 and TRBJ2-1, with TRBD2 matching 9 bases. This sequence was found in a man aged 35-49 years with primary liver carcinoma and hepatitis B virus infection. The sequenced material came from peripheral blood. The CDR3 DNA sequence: TGTGCCAGCGACATAGCGGGAGTGGGGAATGAGCAGTTCTTC. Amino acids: CASDIAGVGNEQFF.